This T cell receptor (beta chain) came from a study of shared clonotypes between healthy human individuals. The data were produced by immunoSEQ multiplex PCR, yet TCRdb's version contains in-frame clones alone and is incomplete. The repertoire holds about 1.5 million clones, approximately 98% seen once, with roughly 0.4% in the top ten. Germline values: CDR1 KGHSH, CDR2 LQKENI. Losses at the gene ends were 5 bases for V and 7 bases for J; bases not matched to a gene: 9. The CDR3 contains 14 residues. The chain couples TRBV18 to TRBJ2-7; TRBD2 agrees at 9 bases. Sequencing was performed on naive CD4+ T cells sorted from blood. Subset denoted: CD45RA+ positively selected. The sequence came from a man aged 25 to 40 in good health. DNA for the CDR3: TGTGCCAGCTCATTTGCGCGGGAGGGCTCGGAGCAGTACTTC. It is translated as CASSFAREGSEQYF. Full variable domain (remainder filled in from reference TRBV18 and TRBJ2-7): NAGVMQNPRHLVRRRGQEARLRCSPMKGHSHVYWYRQLPEEGLKFMVYLQKENIIDESGMPKERFSAEFPKEGPSILRIQQVVRGDSAAYFCASSFAREGSEQYFGPGTRLTVT.